The clone carrying this T cell receptor beta chain appeared a few times. No antigen is known for it. The data were obtained in a study of cytomegalovirus exposure and HLA in healthy donors. Study conclusions and caveats: CMV antigen specificity was confirmed in vitro for a few CMV-associated chains. TRBV6-2, TRBV6-3 and some other V segments were excluded as indistinguishable.

Unmatched junction bases numbered 6, after V lost 1 base and J lost 2 bases. Germline lookup yields CDR1 MNHNS and CDR2 SASEGT. This CDR3 spans 16 amino acids. The study ran its PCR with 60 Vbeta and 13 Jbeta primers. This table comes from immunoSEQ multiplex PCR, and its TCRdb copy is limited to in-frame clones, with some not included. The table shows about 97,000 clones, with roughly three quarters occurring only once. Regarding donors, all were healthy bone marrow donors. This clonotype was sampled from a male donor in good health and CMV-seropositive. The sample was PBMCs. The V and J genes are TRBV6-1 and TRBJ2-3, with 7 bases aligning to TRBD2. As DNA, the CDR3 is TGTGCCAGCAGTGAAGGGTTTGGACTAGACACAGATACGCAGTATTTT. Protein product: CASSEGFGLDTDTQYF.